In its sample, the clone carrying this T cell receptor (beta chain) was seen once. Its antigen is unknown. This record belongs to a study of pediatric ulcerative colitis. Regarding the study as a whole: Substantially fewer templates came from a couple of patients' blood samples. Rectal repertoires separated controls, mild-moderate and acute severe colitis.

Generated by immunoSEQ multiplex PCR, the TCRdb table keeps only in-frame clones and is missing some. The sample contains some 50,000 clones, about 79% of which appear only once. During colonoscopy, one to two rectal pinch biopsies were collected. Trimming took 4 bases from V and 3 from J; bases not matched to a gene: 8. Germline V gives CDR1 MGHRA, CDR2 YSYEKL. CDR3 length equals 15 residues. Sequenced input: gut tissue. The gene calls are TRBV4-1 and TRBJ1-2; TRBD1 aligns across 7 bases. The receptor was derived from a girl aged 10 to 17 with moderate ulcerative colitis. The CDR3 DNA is TGCGCCAGCAGCCCTAACCAGGGGGGAGACTATGGCTACACCTTC. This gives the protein CASSPNQGGDYGYTF.